The entry below describes one T cell receptor beta chain. Its target is not known. The method was immunoSEQ multiplex PCR; TCRdb's version includes in-frame clones alone and lacks a portion of them. The sample has under 2,500,000 clones, approximately 96% seen once; the top ten hold roughly 0.13%. Donors, healthy HIV-negative adults, lacked recent acute infections or vaccinations. This entry is derived from a study of shared clonotypes between healthy human individuals. Turning to the study itself: Per donor, three plates held CD4 naive cells, three held CD4 memory, two held CD8 naive and one held CD8 memory.

General study points: Tissues were not sampled, only blood, and their repertoires likely differ.

Germline CDR1 is SGHTS and CDR2 is YDEGEE. The CDR3 is 12 residues long. Trimming shortened V by 4 bases and J by 5 bases, and 9 bases separated the two germline ends. The sample consisted of naive CD4+ T cells sorted from blood. The subset is: CD45RA+ positively selected. This receptor was taken from a man between 18 and 35 years old in good health. V usage is TRBV5-8 and J usage is TRBJ1-1; D is unresolved. The CDR3 DNA follows: TGTGCCAGCAGCCGGTCGGGTACTGAAGCTTTCTTT. It translates to CASSRSGTEAFF.